A single sample gave rise to the 31 T cell receptor beta chains below, sequenced in a study of cytomegalovirus exposure and HLA in healthy donors. PCR was performed using 60 Vbeta and 13 Jbeta primers. The data were produced by immunoSEQ multiplex PCR, yet TCRdb's version contains in-frame clones alone and is incomplete. The repertoire holds roughly 65,000 clones, with around 77% as singletons. The sample was PBMCs. The receptor source for this set is a woman in her 30s in good health and CMV-seronegative.

The chain is built from TRBV30 and TRBJ2-7; possible D gene TRBD2, 6 bases. Looked up from germline, CDR1 is GTSNPN and CDR2 is SVGIG (reference sequence). Trimming cost V 5 bases and J 1 base, with 15 bases left between them. The CDR3 length is 14 residues. CDR3 nucleotides: TGTGCCTGGGCTTGGGGAGGCCCTTCCTACGAGCAGTACTTC. Translated, it gives CAWAWGGPSYEQYF.

The chain couples TRBV30 to TRBJ2-1; D unresolved. This CDR3 is built from 12 residues. Trimming shortened V by 2 bases and J by 9 bases, and 11 bases separated the two germline ends. The germline CDR1 and CDR2 sequences are GTSNPN and SVGIG (reference sequence). The CDR3 is CAWSPLRFEQFF. The CDR3 nucleotides read TGTGCCTGGAGTCCTCTTCGGTTTGAGCAGTTCTTC.

V gene TRBV9 combines with J gene TRBJ2-7; TRBD2 is a possible D gene (6 bases). The CDR3 totals 13 residues. Trimming took 4 bases from V and 3 from J, leaving 11 bases between them. Germline loops: CDR1 SGDLS, CDR2 YYNGEE. This chain's CDR3 is CASSSGGDYEQYF. In DNA form, the CDR3 reads TGTGCCAGCAGCTCCGGGGGAGACTACGAGCAGTACTTC.

The chain employs TRBV29-1 and TRBJ2-1; tentative D call: TRBD1 (5 bases). V dropped 7 bases and J dropped 8 bases, with 18 bases sitting between them. Germline CDR1 and CDR2: SQVTM and ANQGSEA. The CDR3 is 13 amino acids. This CDR3 is CSGLLQGSDEQFF. CDR3 nucleotide sequence: TGCAGCGGCCTACTCCAGGGTAGTGATGAGCAGTTCTTC.

This clone has just a few counts. The chain links TRBV11-3 to TRBJ2-5; TRBD2 agrees at 7 bases. The CDR3 consists of 18 residues. V dropped 2 bases and J dropped 2; count of bases not matched to a gene: 14. Germline CDR1 reads SGHNT; CDR2 reads YENEEA. The CDR3 here is CASSLKELLAARQETQYF. CDR3 sequence (DNA): TGTGCCAGCAGCTTAAAGGAGCTCCTAGCGGCTCGACAAGAGACCCAGTACTTC.

The CDR3 here is CATSRQRNTEAFF. DNA of the CDR3: TGTGCCACCTCCAGACAGAGGAACACTGAAGCTTTCTTT. The chain is built from TRBV11-1 and TRBJ1-1, with D possibly matching TRBD1 (5 bases). This CDR3 has 13 residues. V dropped 10 bases and J dropped 1 base, with 13 bases sitting between them. The germline V gene encodes CDR1 SGHAT and CDR2 FQDESV (reference sequence). Full variable domain (missing parts from reference TRBV11-1 and TRBJ1-1): EAEVAQSPRYKITEKSQAVAFWCDPISGHATLYWYRQILGQGPELLVQFQDESVVDDSQLPKDRFSAERLKGVDSTLKIQPAELGDSAMYLCATSRQRNTEAFFGQGTRLTVV.

This clone was recorded only once. The chain has TRBV7-8 and TRBJ2-5; TRBD2 aligns across 10 bases. The CDR3 has 18 amino acids. Germline assignment: CDR1 SGHVS and CDR2 FQNEAQ. V lost 4 bases, J lost 4 bases, and 15 bases stayed unmatched. Written as DNA, the CDR3 is TGTGCCAGCAGCTCCAGGGTGACTAGCGGGTTCCCGGGAGAGACCCAGTACTTC. This sequence encodes CASSSRVTSGFPGETQYF.

Only a few counts were recorded for this clone. The V gene is TRBV6-5, the J gene TRBJ2-7, with TRBD1 matching over 9 bases. After removal of 8 bases from V and 1 base from J, the junction contained 9 bases not matched to a gene. This CDR3 has 15 residues. The V gene's germline CDR1 is MNHEY and CDR2 SVGAGI. The CDR3 loop is CASRLSGQGSYEQYF. The CDR3 region has the DNA TGTGCCAGCCGACTATCCGGACAGGGGTCCTACGAGCAGTACTTC.

The V and J genes are TRBV30 and TRBJ1-2; D not certain. The V end was cut by 1 base, the J end by 7 bases, with 7 bases between. The germline V gene encodes CDR1 GTSNPN and CDR2 SVGIG (reference sequence). The CDR3 has 11 amino acids. The chain's CDR3 is CAWSGALGYTF. The CDR3 nucleotides read TGTGCCTGGAGTGGGGCGCTTGGCTACACCTTC.

V usage is TRBV5-1 and J usage is TRBJ2-3; no definite D call. The germline gives CDR1 SGHRS, CDR2 YFSETQ. V lost 3 bases and J lost 4, with 3 bases in between. CDR3 length: 11 residues. The chain's CDR3 is CASSSSDTQYF. Written as DNA, the CDR3 is TGCGCCAGCAGCTCGTCAGATACGCAGTATTTT. The full variable domain, in which reference TRBV5-1 and TRBJ2-3 provide the parts outside the CDR3, is KAGVTQTPRYLIKTRGQQVTLSCSPISGHRSVSWYQQTPGQGLQFLFEYFSETQRNKGNFPGRFSGRQFSNSRSEMNVSTLELGDSALYLCASSSSDTQYFGPGTRLTVL.

The chain links TRBV5-6 to TRBJ2-5; 8 nucleotides align to TRBD1. This CDR3 region has 15 residues. Germline loops: CDR1 SGHDT, CDR2 YYEEEE. J lost 5 bases, V lost 0 bases, and 6 bases had no gene match. CDR3 protein: CASSLEPGGWETQYF. The CDR3 DNA is TGTGCCAGCAGCTTGGAGCCAGGGGGCTGGGAGACCCAGTACTTC.

The CDR3 loop reads CASRRAGELFF. For the CDR3, the DNA is TGTGCCAGCAGGCGGGCCGGGGAGCTGTTTTTT. The rearrangement links TRBV2 to TRBJ2-2; D might be TRBD2 (5 bases). The ends were cut back, 6 bases at V and 6 bases at J, with 5 bases in the middle. This CDR3 is built from 11 residues. Germline V gives CDR1 SNHLY, CDR2 FYNNEI.

V is TRBV5-1 and J is TRBJ2-2; D is possibly TRBD2 (5 bases). CDR1 and CDR2 from the germline V gene are SGHRS and YFSETQ. Trimming removed 6 bases at V and 7 bases at J, with 16 bases between. The CDR3 loop spans 14 amino acids. CDR3 coding DNA: TGCGCCAGCACCGACACGGCCGGGAACGGGGAGCTGTTTTTT. This sequence encodes CASTDTAGNGELFF.

This clone has only a few counts. The chain has TRBV9 and TRBJ1-2; D is undetermined. Germline V gives CDR1 SGDLS, CDR2 YYNGEE. The V end lost 1 base, the J end lost 4 bases, and 5 bases lay between the germline ends. CDR3 length equals 12 residues. CDR3 loop: CASSVSGYGYTF. The CDR3 DNA reads as TGTGCCAGCAGCGTATCAGGCTATGGCTACACCTTC.

J is TRBJ2-1 and V is TRBV25-1; D ambiguous. From germline, CDR1 is MGHDK and CDR2 SYGVNS. The germline V and J ends were trimmed by 4 bases and 0 bases, with 10 bases remaining between them. This CDR3 spans 15 amino acids. CDR3 amino acids: CASSASPSSYNEQFF. For the CDR3, the DNA is TGTGCCAGCAGTGCATCCCCGAGCTCCTACAATGAGCAGTTCTTC.

This chain connects TRBV6-6 to TRBJ2-1; TRBD2 might be the D (5 bases). The V gene's germline CDR1 is MNHNY and CDR2 SVGAGI (reference sequence). With 7 bases removed from V and 5 bases from J, the gap between germline ends came to 9 bases. The CDR3 consists of 12 residues. CDR3 DNA sequence: TGTGCCAGCAACGGGGTAGACAATGAGCAGTTCTTC. Protein product: CASNGVDNEQFF.

The rearrangement joins TRBV2 to TRBJ2-5, with D tentatively TRBD2 (6 bases). Looked up from germline, CDR1 is SNHLY and CDR2 is FYNNEI. The CDR3 contains 15 residues. V dropped 6 bases and J dropped 5 bases, with 19 bases sitting between them. The CDR3: CASSPGLPDVETQYF. CDR3 DNA: TGTGCCAGCAGCCCGGGACTCCCGGATGTCGAGACCCAGTACTTC.

The V and J genes are TRBV30 and TRBJ1-4; a possible D gene is TRBD1 (6 bases). CDR3 size: 15 residues. Germline V gene data show CDR1 as GTSNPN and CDR2 as SVGIG (reference sequence). With 1 base removed from V and 8 bases from J, the gap between germline ends came to 17 bases. The CDR3 region has the DNA TGTGCCTGGAGTGGGGGGGGGACATCTACCGAAAAACTGTTTTTT. Translation gives CAWSGGGTSTEKLFF.

V and J are TRBV2 and TRBJ2-6; tentative D call: TRBD2 (6 bases). This CDR3 region has 15 residues. CDR1 is SNHLY, CDR2 FYNNEI, per germline. V was shortened by 10 bases and J by 2 bases, with 15 bases between the two germline ends. The CDR3 nucleotides are TGTGCCACCGCGAGGAGGGGAGCTGGGGCCAACGTCCTGACTTTC. It codes for CATARRGAGANVLTF. Full variable domain (outside the CDR3, taken from reference TRBV2 and TRBJ2-6): EPEVTQTPSHQVTQMGQEVILRCVPISNHLYFYWYRQILGQKVEFLVSFYNNEISEKSEIFDDQFSVERPDGSNFTLKIRSTKLEDSAMYFCATARRGAGANVLTFGAGSRLTVL.

The chain links TRBV6-5 to TRBJ2-7; TRBD1 matches at 11 bases. The CDR3 is 15 amino acids. V lost 1 base and J lost 5; bases outside the gene matches: 4. CDR1 MNHEY and CDR2 SVGAGI come from the germline V gene. The CDR3 DNA reads TGTGCCAGCAGTTACTTCGCGGGACAGGGGGACGAGCAGTACTTC. This translates into CASSYFAGQGDEQYF.

This clone was seen only a few times. The rearrangement joins TRBV5-1 to TRBJ2-3; 9 positions agree with TRBD2. The CDR3 is 15 amino acids. Germline CDR1 reads SGHRS; CDR2 reads YFSETQ. The junction had 7 bases not matched to a gene; V was cut back by 4 bases and J by 4 bases. The CDR3 loop is CASSAGGPQADTQYF. CDR3 nucleotide sequence: TGCGCCAGCAGCGCGGGGGGGCCCCAGGCAGATACGCAGTATTTT.

The CDR3 DNA reads as TGCGCCAGCAGCTTGGTGGCAGCGGCCCAAGAGACCCAGTACTTC. Its protein product is CASSLVAAAQETQYF. The V gene is TRBV5-1, the J gene TRBJ2-5, with D possibly being TRBD2 (5 bases). Trimming took off 0 bases at V and 1 base at J, with 10 bases between the two ends. Germline V gene data show CDR1 as SGHRS and CDR2 as YFSETQ. The CDR3 covers 15 residues.

This chain links TRBV10-2 with TRBJ1-3; a possible D gene is TRBD1 (6 bases). The V end was cut by 11 bases, the J end by 4 bases, with 15 bases between. Looked up from germline, CDR1 is WSHSY and CDR2 is SAAADI. CDR3 length: 13 residues. The CDR3 DNA follows: TGCGCCGGGAGATCGGGACACGGAAACACCATATATTTT. The encoded protein is CAGRSGHGNTIYF.

This clone was counted a few times. V usage is TRBV5-8 and J usage is TRBJ1-2, with 7 bases lining up with TRBD1. Germline V gene data show CDR1 as SGHTS and CDR2 as YDEGEE. V lost 0 bases to trimming and J lost 4 bases; unmatched junction nucleotides: 9. This CDR3 spans 16 amino acids. The CDR3 bases are TGTGCCAGCAGCTTGGATGGAAGGGGGCATGGCTATGGCTACACCTTC. It yields the protein CASSLDGRGHGYGYTF.

The V call is TRBV7-6, the J call TRBJ1-1; D ambiguous. The CDR3 spans 13 residues. Germline CDR1 and CDR2: SGHVS and FNYEAQ. With 6 bases removed from V and 0 bases from J, the gap between germline ends came to 8 bases. The CDR3 nucleotides are TGTGCCAGCAGGGCGGGCCTGAACACTGAAGCTTTCTTT. It codes for CASRAGLNTEAFF.

Only a few counts were recorded for this clone. This chain uses TRBV5-4 with TRBJ2-7, with 13 bases that match TRBD2. The CDR3 sequence is 18 residues long. The trim removed 0 bases at V and 2 bases at J, leaving 8 bases unmatched. Germline CDR1 reads SGHNT; CDR2 reads YYREEE (reference sequence). CDR3 residues: CASSLGGTSGAPTYEQYF. The CDR3 region has the DNA TGTGCCAGCAGCTTGGGGGGGACTAGCGGGGCACCCACCTACGAGCAGTACTTC. The full variable domain, its missing parts supplied by reference TRBV5-4 and TRBJ2-7, is ETGVTQSPTHLIKTRGQQVTLRCSSQSGHNTVSWYQQALGQGPQFIFQYYREEENGRGNFPPRFSGLQFPNYSSELNVNALELDDSALYLCASSLGGTSGAPTYEQYFGPGTRLTVT.

The V gene is TRBV2, the J gene TRBJ2-1; a possible D gene is TRBD1 (6 bases). Trimming shortened V by 4 bases and J by 12 bases, and 22 bases separated the two germline ends. The CDR3 covers 15 residues. Germline V gene data show CDR1 as SNHLY and CDR2 as FYNNEI. Here the CDR3 DNA reads TGTGCCAGCAGTGTTCGGGACACTTTCTCAATCGCGCAGTTCTTC. Its protein product is CASSVRDTFSIAQFF.

The chain couples TRBV19 to TRBJ2-2, with unresolved D. The CDR3 is made up of 12 amino acids. V was clipped by 7 bases and J by 5 bases, with 8 bases between them. CDR1 and CDR2 from the germline V gene are LNHDA and SQIVND (reference sequence). CDR3 protein: CASTPRTGELFF. The CDR3 DNA reads as TGTGCCAGTACTCCCAGAACCGGGGAGCTGTTTTTT.

The V and J genes are TRBV6-5 and TRBJ1-1; D ambiguous. The V gene's germline CDR1 is MNHEY and CDR2 SVGAGI. The V gene lost 10 bases and the J gene lost 5 bases, with 17 bases spanning the gap. The CDR3 totals 13 residues. The CDR3 protein is CATRRGPVTEAFF. The CDR3 DNA follows: TGTGCCACTCGCCGCGGGCCGGTTACTGAAGCTTTCTTT.

The chain uses TRBV4-1 and TRBJ1-4; TRBD1 is a possible D gene (5 bases). V was clipped by 2 bases and J by 0 bases, with 16 bases between them. This CDR3 is built from 18 residues. Germline lookup yields CDR1 MGHRA and CDR2 YSYEKL. The CDR3 is CASSQKGTGETTNEKLFF. The CDR3 DNA reads as TGCGCCAGCAGCCAAAAAGGCACAGGAGAGACAACTAATGAAAAACTGTTTTTT.

The chain carries TRBV5-4 and TRBJ1-2, with 11 bases matching TRBD1. This CDR3 is 15 amino acids long. The V gene's germline CDR1 is SGHNT and CDR2 YYREEE (reference sequence). With V trimmed by 3 bases and J by 7 bases, 8 bases remained unmatched. DNA for the CDR3: TGTGCCAGCAGCTGGCCGGGACAGGGGGGTAGTGGCTACACCTTC. Translated, it gives CASSWPGQGGSGYTF.